The present T cell receptor (beta chain) was sequenced within a study of shared clonotypes between healthy human individuals. Study-level information: Ranging from 18 to 49 in age, donors were two women and a few men.

On this clone itself: Its antigen is unknown.

The naive CD8 subset, CD45RO-negative cells positively selected for CCR7, excluded terminally differentiated effector memory CD45RA+ cells. The data were produced by immunoSEQ multiplex PCR, yet TCRdb's version contains in-frame clones alone and is incomplete. The sample has about 2.1 million clones, just over 90% seen once. The germline gives CDR1 SGHTA, CDR2 FQGNSA. The V and J ends lost 3 bases and 7 bases respectively, with 15 bases between them. This CDR3 has 15 amino acids. General study findings and limits: Though the depth was large, rarefaction showed that sorted-subset sequencing was incomplete.

The clonotype comes from a man between 18 and 35 years old in good health. Some clones in this sample may be carry-over from other donors' samples. This chain connects TRBV7-2 to TRBJ1-4, with TRBD1 as a possible D gene (5 bases). Sequencing input: naive CD8+ T cells from PBMCs. The CDR3: CASSFSPRDGEKLFF. CDR3 in DNA: TGTGCCAGCAGCTTTTCGCCCAGGGACGGTGAAAAACTGTTTTTT. Combining the CDR3 with reference TRBV7-2 and TRBJ1-4 gives the whole variable domain GAGVSQSPSNKVTEKGKDVELRCDPISGHTALYWYRQSLGQGLEFLIYFQGNSAPDKSGLPSDRFSAERTGGSVSTLTIQRTQQEDSAVYLCASSFSPRDGEKLFFGSGTQLSVL.